Sequencing of this TCR beta chain was carried out in a study of early stage breast cancer tumors. The study's findings and limits: Blood repertoires resembled normal breast more than tumor. Tumors had approximately 2.4-fold higher T cell density than normal breast.

Method: immunoSEQ multiplex PCR; TCRdb's copy keeps in-frame clones and lacks some. The sample comprises just under 30,000 clones, about 83% of which are singletons, and about 9.4% rests with the top ten. As concerns this clone: Its antigen is not identified.

Germline V CDR1 and CDR2: MDHEN, SYDVKM. The CDR3 is 12 residues long. V gave up 6 bases and J gave up 6 bases; unmatched junction bases: 3. What was sequenced was blood. The clonotype comes from a person in their fifties or sixties with breast cancer. The V call is TRBV28, the J call TRBJ1-2; the match to TRBD1 covers 8 bases. The CDR3 sequence: CASSSGGNGYTF. Written as DNA, the CDR3 is TGTGCCAGCAGCTCAGGGGGCAATGGCTACACCTTC.